One sample yielded the 26 T cell receptor beta chains listed below, sequenced in a study of cytomegalovirus exposure and HLA in healthy donors. Primers: 60 Vbeta forward and 13 Jbeta reverse. Clones were read by immunoSEQ multiplex PCR, and TCRdb kept only the in-frame ones, dropping some. The sample carries 150,000 to 200,000 clones, about 76% recorded once. The sequencing sample was made of PBMCs. The receptor set was obtained from a male donor in good health and CMV-seropositive.

The gene calls are TRBV14 and TRBJ1-1; tentatively, D is TRBD1 (6 bases). This CDR3 has 19 residues. Trimming took off 1 base at V and 0 bases at J, with 21 bases between the two ends. The V gene's germline CDR1 is SGHDN and CDR2 FVKESK. The CDR3 nucleotides are TGTGCCAGCAGCCAAGTATGGGGGGGCGTGGGCAAAATGAACACTGAAGCTTTCTTT. Its translation: CASSQVWGGVGKMNTEAFF.

V gene TRBV4-1 combines with J gene TRBJ2-4; 9 positions agree with TRBD2. CDR3 length equals 15 residues. CDR1 and CDR2 (germline): MGHRA, YSYEKL. V gave up 6 bases and J gave up 4 bases; unmatched junction bases: 7. The CDR3 coding sequence is TGCGCCAGCAGTACGGGGCTAGCGGGGAAAAACATTCAGTACTTC. Protein sequence: CASSTGLAGKNIQYF.

The chain employs TRBV18 and TRBJ1-2, with D unclear. The CDR3 has 13 residues. Germline V CDR1 and CDR2: KGHSH, LQKENI. V shed 2 bases and J shed 4 bases, with 8 bases lying between them. The CDR3 is CASSPTEGYGYTF. CDR3 in DNA: TGTGCCAGCTCACCAACGGAGGGCTATGGCTACACCTTC.

The gene calls are TRBV5-8 and TRBJ1-2, with D maybe TRBD1 (6 bases). The CDR3 covers 13 residues. Germline V gives CDR1 SGHTS, CDR2 YDEGEE. V was trimmed by 4 bases and J by 5 bases, leaving 12 bases between them. The CDR3 region is CASSAWTVYGYTF. The CDR3, as DNA: TGTGCCAGCAGCGCATGGACAGTTTATGGCTACACCTTC. Drawing the rest from reference TRBV5-8 and TRBJ1-2, the complete variable domain is EAGVTQSPTHLIKTRGQQATLRCSPISGHTSVYWYQQALGLGLQFLLWYDEGEERNRGNFPPRFSGRQFPNYSSELNVNALELEDSALYLCASSAWTVYGYTFGSGTRLTVV.

This clone was seen a few times. The gene calls are TRBV5-1 and TRBJ2-3; 9 bases are a match to TRBD1. The junction had 1 base not matched to a gene; V was cut back by 0 bases and J by 5 bases. The CDR3 totals 14 residues. From germline, CDR1 is SGHRS and CDR2 YFSETQ. Here the CDR3 DNA reads TGCGCCAGCAGCTTGGGACAGGGGGGAGATACGCAGTATTTT. This codes for CASSLGQGGDTQYF. The complete variable domain, with remaining parts taken from reference TRBV5-1 and TRBJ2-3, reads KAGVTQTPRYLIKTRGQQVTLSCSPISGHRSVSWYQQTPGQGLQFLFEYFSETQRNKGNFPGRFSGRQFSNSRSEMNVSTLELGDSALYLCASSLGQGGDTQYFGPGTRLTVL.

The V and J genes are TRBV29-1 and TRBJ2-5; D not resolved. Trimming removed 3 bases at V and 5 bases at J, with 10 bases between. The CDR3 is 12 residues long. CDR1 and CDR2 from the germline V gene are SQVTM and ANQGSEA. In DNA, the CDR3 is TGCAGCGTTGACCCGTCCGGGGAGACCCAGTACTTC. It translates to CSVDPSGETQYF.

This rearrangement joins TRBV4-3 to TRBJ2-1; 9 bases fit TRBD2. CDR3 length: 14 residues. CDR1 is LGHNA, CDR2 YSLEER, per germline. With 5 bases clipped from V and 10 bases from J, the junction kept 9 bases outside the gene matches. In nucleotides, the CDR3 is TGCGCCAGCAGCGGGGCCAGCGGGGGGAGGGAGCAGTTCTTC. It translates to CASSGASGGREQFF.

On this clone: This CDR3 is also generated by other DNA sequences in the sample. The chain links TRBV19 to TRBJ1-6; 8 positions match TRBD1. Germline V CDR1 and CDR2: LNHDA, SQIVND (reference sequence). CDR3 length: 14 amino acids. V gave up 1 base and J gave up 7 bases; unmatched junction bases: 0. The CDR3 protein is CASSIGTGNSPLHF. As DNA, the CDR3 is TGTGCCAGTAGTATAGGGACAGGGAATTCACCCCTCCACTTT.

The rearrangement uses TRBV5-6 and TRBJ1-2; maybe TRBD1 (6 bases). The CDR3 has 16 residues. Trimming cost V 3 bases and J 0 bases, with 15 bases left between them. Germline V gives CDR1 SGHDT, CDR2 YYEEEE. This CDR3 reads CASSYRTVLANYGYTF. The CDR3 bases are TGTGCCAGCAGCTACCGGACAGTATTAGCTAACTATGGCTACACCTTC.

CDR3 nucleotides: TGTGCCAGTAGTCGACTCCGGGACAGGAACACTGAAGCTTTCTTT. As protein: CASSRLRDRNTEAFF. This chain uses TRBV19 with TRBJ1-1, with 7 bases fitting TRBD1. Unmatched junction bases numbered 7, after V lost 5 bases and J lost 1 base. Germline CDR1 is LNHDA and CDR2 is SQIVND (reference sequence). The CDR3 is 15 residues long.

J is TRBJ2-3 and V is TRBV6-1; TRBD1 matches at 9 bases. V was clipped by 3 bases and J by 5 bases; unmatched bases: 9. Germline lookup yields CDR1 MNHNS and CDR2 SASEGT. The CDR3 totals 16 residues. The CDR3, as DNA: TGTGCCAGCAGTGAGGGGACAGGGACGGCCGGAGATACGCAGTATTTT. Amino acid sequence: CASSEGTGTAGDTQYF.

This rearrangement joins TRBV6-1 to TRBJ1-1; possible D gene TRBD1, 5 bases. Per the germline V gene, CDR1 is MNHNS and CDR2 is SASEGT. CDR3 size: 15 residues. V lost 7 bases, J lost 0 bases, and 15 bases lay in between. The CDR3 protein is CASIPRGVVNTEAFF. In nucleotides, the CDR3 is TGTGCCAGCATTCCTCGGGGGGTAGTGAACACTGAAGCTTTCTTT.

The genes are TRBV7-9 and TRBJ2-7; weak D call: TRBD1 (6 bases). CDR1 and CDR2 (germline): SEHNR, FQNEAQ (reference sequence). The CDR3 runs 15 residues. Trimming left V 0 bases short and J 2 bases short, with 11 bases between. This CDR3 is CASSLAPDRAYEQYF. The CDR3 DNA reads as TGTGCCAGCAGCTTAGCCCCGGACAGAGCCTACGAGCAGTACTTC.

This chain connects TRBV7-2 to TRBJ1-2, with D tentatively TRBD1 (6 bases). V was pared by 3 bases and J by 0 bases, with 8 bases between. Germline values: CDR1 SGHTA, CDR2 FQGNSA. The CDR3 has 14 residues. Written as DNA, the CDR3 is TGTGCCAGCAGCTTCCGGGACACTAACTATGGCTACACCTTC. This translates into CASSFRDTNYGYTF.

The V call is TRBV30, the J call TRBJ2-3; 8 nucleotides align to TRBD2. After removal of 5 bases from V and 0 bases from J, the junction contained 7 bases not matched to a gene. Germline V gene sequence: CDR1 GTSNPN, CDR2 SVGIG (reference sequence). The CDR3 runs to 15 residues. CDR3 in DNA: TGTGCCTGGGCGGGGGGTAGCATTAGCACAGATACGCAGTATTTT. Amino acid sequence: CAWAGGSISTDTQYF.

The sample holds one count of this clone. J is TRBJ2-2 and V is TRBV7-6, with 8 bases fitting TRBD2. The CDR3 is 17 residues long. The germline CDR1 and CDR2 sequences are SGHVS and FNYEAQ. Trimming cost V 4 bases and J 7 bases; bases outside gene matches: 14. In DNA, the CDR3 is TGTGCCAGCAGCTCTCTAAAGCGGGGGCCTTTGGGCGGGGAGCTGTTTTTT. This encodes CASSSLKRGPLGGELFF.

This clone was counted once. The chain employs TRBV5-1 and TRBJ2-3, with 9 bases matching TRBD2. V shed 2 bases and J 4 bases; nucleotides not matched to a gene: 5. This CDR3 is built from 15 residues. Germline V gene sequence: CDR1 SGHRS, CDR2 YFSETQ. CDR3 residues: CASSFSGGPSDTQYF. For the CDR3, the DNA is TGCGCCAGCAGCTTTAGCGGGGGCCCCTCAGATACGCAGTATTTT.

The rearrangement links TRBV2 to TRBJ2-7; the match to TRBD1 covers 9 bases. The CDR3 is 15 amino acids. Germline CDR1 is SNHLY and CDR2 is FYNNEI. The ends lost 4 bases at V and 1 base at J; junction bases unmatched: 5. The CDR3 DNA reads TGTGCCAGCAGTGTCACAGGGGGCGATTCCTACGAGCAGTACTTC. It codes for CASSVTGGDSYEQYF.

A word on this clone: The sample holds other DNA sequences that translate to the same CDR3. J is TRBJ1-5 and V is TRBV5-1; TRBD1 agrees at 7 bases. Germline V CDR1 and CDR2: SGHRS, YFSETQ. V gave up 0 bases and J gave up 5 bases; unmatched junction bases: 2. The CDR3 extends over 14 amino acids. The CDR3 loop is CASSLGTGDQPQHF. The DNA of the CDR3 is TGCGCCAGCAGCTTGGGGACAGGAGATCAGCCCCAGCATTTT.

This clone was seen once. The genes are TRBV6-5 and TRBJ2-4, with a tentative D call TRBD2 (6 bases). Germline assignment: CDR1 MNHEY and CDR2 SVGAGI. This CDR3 comprises 13 residues. V lost 6 bases, J lost 11 bases, and 17 bases lay in between. CDR3 coding DNA: TGTGCCAGCAGCCGGGACTCCATCGGGCTTCAGTACTTC. It translates to CASSRDSIGLQYF.

The V gene is TRBV7-2, the J gene TRBJ2-2, with 8 nucleotides matching TRBD2. Germline V lookup: CDR1 SGHTA, CDR2 FQGNSA. The CDR3 length is 16 residues. J was trimmed by 0 bases and V by 5 bases; bases with no gene match: 5. CDR3 residues: CASSPRGGSNTGELFF. In DNA form, the CDR3 reads TGTGCCAGCAGCCCCCGGGGGGGTTCGAACACCGGGGAGCTGTTTTTT.

The J gene is TRBJ2-2, the V gene TRBV25-1, with D perhaps matching TRBD1 (5 bases). The V gene's germline CDR1 is MGHDK and CDR2 SYGVNS. Trimming took off 0 bases at V and 4 bases at J, with 9 bases between the two ends. The CDR3 totals 15 residues. The chain's CDR3 is CASSEYPGFTGELFF. CDR3 nucleotide sequence: TGTGCCAGCAGTGAATATCCAGGGTTCACCGGGGAGCTGTTTTTT.

The chain joins TRBV7-9 to TRBJ1-3; 7 nucleotides agree with TRBD1. CDR3 length: 16 amino acids. Trimming at V came to 5 bases and at J to 0 bases, leaving 7 bases not matched to a gene. Germline V gives CDR1 SEHNR, CDR2 FQNEAQ (reference sequence). CDR3 in DNA: TGTGCCAGCAGCCCCGGGACAGCAATCTCTGGAAACACCATATATTTT. It is translated as CASSPGTAISGNTIYF.

J is TRBJ1-6 and V is TRBV30, with D possibly TRBD1 on 6 matching bases. V was clipped by 3 bases and J by 7 bases, with 19 bases between them. CDR1 and CDR2 from the germline V gene are GTSNPN and SVGIG (reference sequence). CDR3 size: 16 residues. The CDR3 DNA is TGTGCCTGGAGGGTCCCTGGACAGCCCCTAAATTCACCCCTCCACTTT. Its translation is CAWRVPGQPLNSPLHF. The full variable domain, completed using reference TRBV30 and TRBJ1-6, is SQTIHQWPATLVQPVGSPLSLECTVEGTSNPNLYWYRQAAGRGLQLLFYSVGIGQISSEVPQNLSASRPQDRQFILSSKKLLLSDSGFYLCAWRVPGQPLNSPLHFGNGTRLTVT.

The chain is built from TRBV15 and TRBJ1-4; D is ambiguous. V was trimmed by 0 bases and J by 4 bases, leaving 12 bases between them. The CDR3 spans 16 residues. In germline, CDR1 is LNHNV, CDR2 YYDKDF (reference sequence). CDR3 in amino acids: CATSRDWPTDNEKLFF. CDR3 bases: TGTGCCACCAGCAGAGATTGGCCCACCGATAATGAAAAACTGTTTTTT.

The chain uses TRBV9 and TRBJ2-2; TRBD2 matches 9 bases. The V gene end was trimmed by 0 bases and the J gene end by 4 bases; junction bases not matched to a gene: 13. Germline assignment: CDR1 SGDLS and CDR2 YYNGEE. The CDR3 covers 19 residues. CDR3 coding DNA: TGTGCCAGCAGCGTAGGTTCGGTGGGGCGGGGGGGCCCCACCGGGGAGCTGTTTTTT. Amino acid sequence: CASSVGSVGRGGPTGELFF.